The 26 T cell receptor beta chains in this list originate from one sample, sequenced in a study of blood T cell repertoires in COVID-19. Libraries were prepared by immunoSEQ multiplex PCR; TCRdb keeps only in-frame clonotypes and omits some of them. The sample has 80,000 to 100,000 clones, approximately 80% seen once; the top ten hold 11%. The source material was peripheral blood. The receptors come from a man between 65 and 85 years old with active or convalescent COVID-19.

This clone was seen only a few times. The chain is built from TRBV30 and TRBJ2-7; D may be TRBD2 (6 bases). Germline CDR1 reads GTSNPN; CDR2 reads SVGIG (reference sequence). This CDR3 is built from 16 residues. V lost 1 base and J 4 bases, leaving 20 bases between the germline ends. CDR3 loop: CAWSGGESTTHYEQYF. For the CDR3, the DNA is TGTGCCTGGAGTGGGGGGGAATCGACTACTCATTACGAGCAGTACTTC.

The chain uses TRBV5-6 and TRBJ2-7; 9 bases are a match to TRBD1. CDR3 size: 16 residues. J was trimmed by 3 bases and V by 5 bases; bases with no gene match: 12. The germline CDR1 and CDR2 sequences are SGHDT and YYEEEE. CDR3 sequence: CASRRGGTGSSYEQYF. CDR3 in DNA: TGTGCCAGCAGACGTGGTGGGACAGGGTCTAGCTACGAGCAGTACTTC.

The chain uses TRBV4-1 and TRBJ1-1; 7 bases are shared with TRBD1. CDR3 length: 15 amino acids. Germline assignment: CDR1 MGHRA and CDR2 YSYEKL. V trimming: 3 bases; J trimming: 5 bases; junction bases outside the gene matches: 9. CDR3 DNA sequence: TGCGCCAGCAGCCAGTACGACAGGGTTGATACTGAAGCTTTCTTT. This sequence encodes CASSQYDRVDTEAFF.

The chain employs TRBV5-6 and TRBJ2-1; D possibly corresponds to TRBD2 (6 bases). The CDR3 length is 15 residues. Trimming took 4 bases from V and 7 from J, leaving 18 bases between them. Germline V gene data show CDR1 as SGHDT and CDR2 as YYEEEE. The CDR3 is CASSRDPRGGNEQFF. DNA for the CDR3: TGTGCCAGCAGCCGCGACCCCCGGGGAGGTAATGAGCAGTTCTTC.

The table lists this clone with a few counts. The chain combines TRBV11-3 with TRBJ2-2; 13 bases map to TRBD2. Losses at the gene ends were 5 bases for V and 7 bases for J; bases not matched to a gene: 7. CDR1 and CDR2 from the germline V gene are SGHNT and YENEEA. The CDR3 totals 16 residues. The CDR3 coding sequence is TGTGCCAGCAGCCCCCGGACTAGCGGGGGTTTCGGGGAGCTGTTTTTT. Amino acids: CASSPRTSGGFGELFF. Drawing the rest from reference TRBV11-3 and TRBJ2-2, the complete variable domain is EAGVVQSPRYKIIEKKQPVAFWCNPISGHNTLYWYLQNLGQGPELLIRYENEEAVDDSQLPKDRFSAERLKGVDSTLKIQPAELGDSAVYLCASSPRTSGGFGELFFGEGSRLTVL.

J is TRBJ1-2 and V is TRBV18, with 8 bases identical to TRBD1. The germline V gene has CDR1 KGHSH and CDR2 LQKENI. The CDR3 runs 14 residues. Losses at the gene ends were 5 bases for V and 4 bases for J; bases not matched to a gene: 6. The CDR3 bases are TGTGCCAGCTCAAGGCAGGGGGCTGGCTATGGCTACACCTTC. Translating gives CASSRQGAGYGYTF.

The chain combines TRBV5-4 with TRBJ2-1; 12 bases match TRBD2. The germline CDR1 and CDR2 sequences are SGHNT and YYREEE (reference sequence). This CDR3 has 16 amino acids. V was clipped by 3 bases and J by 3 bases; unmatched bases: 4. For the CDR3, the DNA is TGTGCCAGCAGCTCTCCGACTAGCGGGGGCTACAATGAGCAGTTCTTC. Its protein product is CASSSPTSGGYNEQFF. The full variable domain, rest sourced from reference TRBV5-4 and TRBJ2-1, is ETGVTQSPTHLIKTRGQQVTLRCSSQSGHNTVSWYQQALGQGPQFIFQYYREEENGRGNFPPRFSGLQFPNYSSELNVNALELDDSALYLCASSSPTSGGYNEQFFGPGTRLTVL.

The rearrangement links TRBV9 to TRBJ1-6; 7 nucleotides line up with TRBD1. The CDR3 covers 14 residues. V shed 2 bases and J 6 bases; nucleotides not matched to a gene: 2. Per germline, CDR1 SGDLS and CDR2 YYNGEE. In nucleotides, the CDR3 is TGTGCCAGCAGCGTGGGACAGCCTAATTCACCCCTCCACTTT. Its protein product is CASSVGQPNSPLHF.

The chain carries TRBV9 and TRBJ2-3; D gene unclear. CDR1 SGDLS and CDR2 YYNGEE come from the germline V gene. This CDR3 has 13 amino acids. The V end was cut by 3 bases, the J end by 5 bases, with 10 bases between. As DNA, the CDR3 is TGTGCCAGCAGCGCCCAACTGAGAGATACGCAGTATTTT. Its translation: CASSAQLRDTQYF. Based on the CDR3 plus reference TRBV9 and TRBJ2-3, the full variable domain is DSGVTQTPKHLITATGQRVTLRCSPRSGDLSVYWYQQSLDQGLQFLIQYYNGEERAKGNILERFSAQQFPDLHSELNLSSLELGDSALYFCASSAQLRDTQYFGPGTRLTVL.

The chain uses TRBV3-1 (or the pseudogene TRBV3-2) and TRBJ1-2; D might be TRBD1 (6 bases). V lost 6 bases and J 4 bases, leaving 12 bases between the germline ends. The CDR3 runs 13 residues. Germline lookup yields CDR1 LGHDT and CDR2 YNNKEL (reference sequence). CDR3 region: CASSTGKGYGYTF. CDR3 bases: TGTGCCAGCAGTACAGGGAAAGGCTATGGCTACACCTTC.

The J gene is TRBJ2-5, the V gene TRBV7-9, with D maybe TRBD2 (5 bases). The V end was cut by 5 bases, the J end by 2 bases, with 18 bases between. The germline V gene has CDR1 SEHNR and CDR2 FQNEAQ (reference sequence). The CDR3 totals 16 residues. The CDR3 region is CASSPDGKIGQETQYF. The CDR3 nucleotides are TGTGCCAGCAGCCCTGACGGGAAAATAGGGCAAGAGACCCAGTACTTC.

The table lists this clone with a count of one. The chain has TRBV18 and TRBJ2-7, with a tentative D call TRBD2 (6 bases). From germline, CDR1 is KGHSH and CDR2 LQKENI. This CDR3 has 17 residues. V gave up 4 bases and J gave up 4 bases, with 23 bases separating them. The DNA of the CDR3 is TGTGCCAGCTCACGAGGCTTAGACCTTCGAGGGAGGTACGAGCAGTACTTC. It translates to CASSRGLDLRGRYEQYF.

The sample holds a few counts of this clone. This chain joins TRBV9 and TRBJ2-1; D is unresolved. Germline V gene data show CDR1 as SGDLS and CDR2 as YYNGEE. Trimming stripped 3 bases from V and 10 bases from J, with 8 bases between. CDR3 length: 11 residues. As DNA, the CDR3 is TGTGCCAGCAGCGGGTATGAGGAGCAGTTCTTC. Residues: CASSGYEEQFF.

This clone appeared a single time. J is TRBJ1-1 and V is TRBV7-2; 9 positions agree with TRBD1. The J segment lost 5 bases and the V segment lost 5 bases, leaving 9 bases of the junction unmatched. Looked up from germline, CDR1 is SGHTA and CDR2 is FQGNSA. This CDR3 is built from 15 residues. DNA of the CDR3: TGTGCCAGCAGCGCACAGGGGGCGCGTTCGACTGAAGCTTTCTTT. Its translation: CASSAQGARSTEAFF.

The chain links TRBV6-6 to TRBJ1-3; the match to TRBD1 covers 7 bases. The junction had 4 bases not matched to a gene; V was cut back by 2 bases and J by 6 bases. The V gene's germline CDR1 is MNHNY and CDR2 SVGAGI (reference sequence). The CDR3 extends over 14 amino acids. CDR3 in DNA: TGTGCCAGCAGTTACGGTCAGGGGGAAAACACCATATATTTT. Residues: CASSYGQGENTIYF.

V is TRBV6-5 and J is TRBJ1-1; no reliable D call. Trimming left V 5 bases short and J 8 bases short, with 15 bases between. Per the germline V gene, CDR1 is MNHEY and CDR2 is SVGAGI. The CDR3 is made up of 13 amino acids. CDR3 loop: CASSPREGWEAFF. CDR3 bases: TGTGCCAGCAGTCCAAGGGAGGGTTGGGAAGCTTTCTTT.

The V and J genes are TRBV6-1 and TRBJ1-5; D is unclear. The CDR3 has 15 amino acids. Germline-derived CDR1 and CDR2 are MNHNS and SASEGT. V lost 2 bases to trimming and J lost 2 bases, with 10 bases between them. In DNA form, the CDR3 reads TGTGCCAGCAGTGAAAGCCCAACTCGCAATCAGCCCCAGCATTTT. This sequence encodes CASSESPTRNQPQHF.

V gene TRBV6-5 combines with J gene TRBJ1-5, with a tentative D call TRBD1 (6 bases). This CDR3 is 12 amino acids long. V lost 5 bases, J lost 5 bases, and 7 bases lay in between. Germline loops: CDR1 MNHEY, CDR2 SVGAGI. The chain's CDR3 is CASSHRDQPQHF. CDR3 coding DNA: TGTGCCAGCAGTCACAGGGATCAGCCCCAGCATTTT.

The gene calls are TRBV5-1 and TRBJ2-3; no clear D gene. The CDR3 is 14 amino acids. Germline lookup yields CDR1 SGHRS and CDR2 YFSETQ. Trimming took off 0 bases at V and 2 bases at J, with 7 bases between the two ends. The CDR3 here is CASSLVGSTDTQYF. The CDR3 region has the DNA TGCGCCAGCAGCTTGGTCGGGTCCACAGATACGCAGTATTTT. Full variable domain (missing parts from reference TRBV5-1 and TRBJ2-3): KAGVTQTPRYLIKTRGQQVTLSCSPISGHRSVSWYQQTPGQGLQFLFEYFSETQRNKGNFPGRFSGRQFSNSRSEMNVSTLELGDSALYLCASSLVGSTDTQYFGPGTRLTVL.

The V gene is TRBV11-1, the J gene TRBJ2-7, with 9 bases lining up with TRBD1. The V gene's germline CDR1 is SGHAT and CDR2 FQDESV (reference sequence). Germline trimming cut 5 bases from V and 0 bases from J; bases unmatched to any gene: 8. The CDR3 extends over 16 amino acids. The CDR3 sequence: CASSPHRGQSSYEQYF. The DNA of the CDR3 is TGTGCCAGCAGCCCCCACAGGGGGCAGAGCTCCTACGAGCAGTACTTC.

This chain uses TRBV3-1 (or the pseudogene TRBV3-2) with TRBJ2-2; possible D gene TRBD1, 5 bases. V was pared by 4 bases and J by 5 bases, with 11 bases between. The CDR3 has 14 residues. Per germline, CDR1 LGHDT and CDR2 YNNKEL (reference sequence). In nucleotides, the CDR3 is TGTGCCAGCAGCCCCGGACATGCTACCGGGGAGCTGTTTTTT. Translated: CASSPGHATGELFF.

The rearrangement joins TRBV24-1 to TRBJ2-3, with TRBD1 matching over 9 bases. Germline CDR1 and CDR2: KGHDR and SFDVKD. The CDR3 length is 15 residues. Trimming cost V 1 base and J 6 bases; bases outside gene matches: 4. CDR3 loop: CATSDLWTGVDTQYF. The CDR3, as DNA: TGTGCCACCAGTGATTTATGGACAGGGGTGGATACGCAGTATTTT.

The CDR3 DNA reads as TGCAGCGTTGAGGGACAGGGAGTCAGGGCTTTCTTT. This translates into CSVEGQGVRAFF. The V gene is TRBV29-1, the J gene TRBJ1-1; 9 bases are a match to TRBD1. This CDR3 has 12 amino acids. The germline V gene encodes CDR1 SQVTM and CDR2 ANQGSEA. J gave up 11 bases and V 3 bases, and 7 bases lay outside the gene matches.

The V and J genes are TRBV6-5 and TRBJ1-1, with D possibly being TRBD1 (6 bases). Germline V gene data show CDR1 as MNHEY and CDR2 as SVGAGI. The CDR3 is 14 residues long. Trimming took off 7 bases at V and 1 base at J, with 13 bases between the two ends. The CDR3 sequence is CASTKTGTNTEAFF. The CDR3 bases are TGTGCCAGCACTAAGACAGGAACGAACACTGAAGCTTTCTTT.

V gene TRBV15 combines with J gene TRBJ2-2; D ambiguous. This CDR3 is built from 15 residues. Germline CDR1 LNHNV, CDR2 YYDKDF (reference sequence). V lost 1 base and J lost 4, with 10 bases in between. The CDR3 sequence is CATSRGERSTGELFF. As DNA, the CDR3 is TGTGCCACCAGCAGAGGTGAGCGTTCCACCGGGGAGCTGTTTTTT.

The rearrangement joins TRBV5-4 to TRBJ1-2, with TRBD1 as a possible D gene (6 bases). The CDR3 covers 14 residues. The germline V and J ends were trimmed by 4 bases and 3 bases, with 13 bases remaining between them. Germline loops: CDR1 SGHNT, CDR2 YYREEE (reference sequence). The DNA of the CDR3 is TGTGCCAGCAGCCGGCAGGGGAAGGACTATGGCTACACCTTC. Translated, it gives CASSRQGKDYGYTF.